This T cell receptor beta chain was sequenced during a study of a mutant IDH1 vaccine in newly diagnosed glioma. The time point: week 35, safety follow-up. What each vaccine dose contained was 300 ug of mutant IDH1 20-mer peptide, accompanied by topical imiquimod. Profiling relied on immunoSEQ multiplex PCR, and the TCRdb table lists in-frame clones only, not all of them. Of some 63,000 clones detected, roughly 71% appear once; the ten largest clones hold over 3.5%. V was clipped by 1 base and J by 5 bases, with 21 bases between them. The CDR3 runs to 17 residues. The V gene's germline CDR1 is MGHRA and CDR2 YSYEKL. For this clone: What it binds is not known.

The sequencing here drew on PBMCs, taken from a glioma patient whose treatment included an IDH1 peptide vaccine. The V call is TRBV4-1, the J call TRBJ2-7, with D possibly TRBD2 on 5 matching bases. The sequence was obtained from a man in his fifties or sixties with glioma. DNA of the CDR3: TGCGCCAGCAGCCAAGGCCAACGACTCGGGGATGCCCACGAGCAGTACTTC. This encodes CASSQGQRLGDAHEQYF.